This T cell receptor (beta chain) was profiled in a study of identifying expanded T cells in peripheral blood. Study-level findings and limits: Approximately 1.1 clones differed between technical replicates, versus approximately 17 and 20 over time. Variance in clone template counts between roughly two-week samples significantly increased with total template count across all healthy donors.

Libraries were prepared by immunoSEQ multiplex PCR; TCRdb keeps only in-frame clonotypes and omits some of them. The sample lists about 130,000 clones; around nine tenths were seen once. Concerning this clone itself: Its target is not known.

Deletions cut 2 bases from V and 3 bases from J, with 10 bases between. Germline V gives CDR1 SGHNT, CDR2 YENEEA. This CDR3 contains 15 residues. The clonotype was recovered from a person between 18 and 75 years old in good health. The sample comprised blood. The chain couples TRBV11-3 to TRBJ2-2; unclear D gene. CDR3 DNA sequence: TGTGCCAGCAGCTTAACGAGCAGCCACACCGGGGAGCTGTTTTTT. Translated: CASSLTSSHTGELFF.